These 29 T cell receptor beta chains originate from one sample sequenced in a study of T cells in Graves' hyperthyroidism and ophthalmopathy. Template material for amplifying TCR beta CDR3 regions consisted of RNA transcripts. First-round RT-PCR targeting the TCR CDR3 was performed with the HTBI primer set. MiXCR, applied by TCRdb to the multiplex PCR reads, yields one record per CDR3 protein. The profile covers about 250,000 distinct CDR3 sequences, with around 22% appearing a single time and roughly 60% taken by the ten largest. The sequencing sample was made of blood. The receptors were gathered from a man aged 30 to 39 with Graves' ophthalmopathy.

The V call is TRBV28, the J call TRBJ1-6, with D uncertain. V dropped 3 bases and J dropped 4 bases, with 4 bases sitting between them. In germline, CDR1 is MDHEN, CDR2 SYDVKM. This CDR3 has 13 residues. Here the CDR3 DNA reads TGTGCCAGCAGTTTCGGATATAATTCACCCCTCCACTTT. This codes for CASSFGYNSPLHF.

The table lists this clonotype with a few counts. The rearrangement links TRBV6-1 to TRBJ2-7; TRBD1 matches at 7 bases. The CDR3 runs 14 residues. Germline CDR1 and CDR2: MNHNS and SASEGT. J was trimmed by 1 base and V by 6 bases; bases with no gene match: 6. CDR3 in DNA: TGTGCCAGCAGGAACGACAGGGAGTCCTACGAGCAGTACTTC. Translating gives CASRNDRESYEQYF.

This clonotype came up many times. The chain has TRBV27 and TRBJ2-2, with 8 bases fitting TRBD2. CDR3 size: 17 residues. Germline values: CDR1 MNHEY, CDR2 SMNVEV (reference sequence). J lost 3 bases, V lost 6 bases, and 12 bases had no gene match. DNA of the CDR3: TGTGCCAGCAGCTTTGGGGGGGTAGCGGGACACACCGGGGAGCTGTTTTTT. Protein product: CASSFGGVAGHTGELFF.

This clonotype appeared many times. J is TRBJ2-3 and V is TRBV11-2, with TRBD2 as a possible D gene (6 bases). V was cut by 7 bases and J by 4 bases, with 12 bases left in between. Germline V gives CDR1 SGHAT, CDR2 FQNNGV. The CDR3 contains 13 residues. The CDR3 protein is CASTIWGADTQYF. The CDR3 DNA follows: TGTGCCAGCACAATATGGGGGGCAGATACGCAGTATTTT.

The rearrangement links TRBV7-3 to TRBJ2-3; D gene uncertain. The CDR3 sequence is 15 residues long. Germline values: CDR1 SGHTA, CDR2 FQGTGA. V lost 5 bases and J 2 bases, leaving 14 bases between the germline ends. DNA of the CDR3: TGTGCCAGCAGCCCCTCCAAGAGCAACACAGATACGCAGTATTTT. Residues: CASSPSKSNTDTQYF.

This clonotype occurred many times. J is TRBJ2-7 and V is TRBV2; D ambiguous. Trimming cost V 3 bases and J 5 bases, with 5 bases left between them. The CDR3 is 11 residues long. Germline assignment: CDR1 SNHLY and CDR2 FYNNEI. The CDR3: CASSEVHEQYF. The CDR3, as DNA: TGTGCCAGCAGTGAGGTCCACGAGCAGTACTTC.

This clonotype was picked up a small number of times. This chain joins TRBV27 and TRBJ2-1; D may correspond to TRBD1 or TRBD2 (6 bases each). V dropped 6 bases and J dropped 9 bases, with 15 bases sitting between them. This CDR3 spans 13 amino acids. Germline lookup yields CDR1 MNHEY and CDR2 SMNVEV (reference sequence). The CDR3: CASSHNGGGEQFF. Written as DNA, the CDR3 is TGTGCCAGCAGCCACAATGGAGGGGGTGAGCAGTTCTTC.

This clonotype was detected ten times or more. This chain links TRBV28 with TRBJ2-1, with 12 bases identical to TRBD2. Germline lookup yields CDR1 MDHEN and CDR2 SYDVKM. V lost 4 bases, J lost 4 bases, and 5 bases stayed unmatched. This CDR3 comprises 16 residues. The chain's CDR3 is CASSSAGTSGYNEQFF. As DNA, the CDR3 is TGTGCCAGCAGTTCCGCCGGGACTAGCGGGTACAATGAGCAGTTCTTC.

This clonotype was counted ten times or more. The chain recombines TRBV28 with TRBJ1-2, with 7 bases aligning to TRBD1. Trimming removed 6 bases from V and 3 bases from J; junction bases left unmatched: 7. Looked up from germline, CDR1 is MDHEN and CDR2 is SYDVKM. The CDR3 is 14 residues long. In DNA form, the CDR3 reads TGTGCCAGCAGCTCCCAAGGGACAGACTATGGCTACACCTTC. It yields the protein CASSSQGTDYGYTF.

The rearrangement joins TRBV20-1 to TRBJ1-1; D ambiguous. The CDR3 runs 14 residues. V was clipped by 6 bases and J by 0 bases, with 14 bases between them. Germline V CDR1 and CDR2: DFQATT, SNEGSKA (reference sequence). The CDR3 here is CSAINPGMNTEAFF. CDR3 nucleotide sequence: TGCAGTGCCATAAACCCGGGCATGAACACTGAAGCTTTCTTT.

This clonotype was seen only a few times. CDR3 coding DNA: TGTGCCAGTAGTACAGGGGGCAGGGGCAATCAGCCCCAGCATTTT. This codes for CASSTGGRGNQPQHF. This chain uses TRBV19 with TRBJ1-5; TRBD1 matches at 8 bases. Germline V gene data show CDR1 as LNHDA and CDR2 as SQIVND (reference sequence). After removal of 4 bases from V and 2 bases from J, the junction contained 4 bases not matched to a gene. The CDR3 length is 15 residues.

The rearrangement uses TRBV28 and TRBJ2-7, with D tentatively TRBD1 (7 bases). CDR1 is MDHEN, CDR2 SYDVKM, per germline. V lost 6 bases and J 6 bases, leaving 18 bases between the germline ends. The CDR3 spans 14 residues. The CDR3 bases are TGTGCCAGCAGGGGGGGTACAGGGGTGGGCGAGCAGTACTTC. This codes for CASRGGTGVGEQYF.

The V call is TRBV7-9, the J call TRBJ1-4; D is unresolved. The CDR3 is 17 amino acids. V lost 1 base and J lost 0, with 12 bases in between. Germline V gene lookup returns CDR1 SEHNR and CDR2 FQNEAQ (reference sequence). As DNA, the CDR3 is TGTGCCAGCAGCTTAGGGGAAATCAGGTCAACTAATGAAAAACTGTTTTTT. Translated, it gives CASSLGEIRSTNEKLFF.

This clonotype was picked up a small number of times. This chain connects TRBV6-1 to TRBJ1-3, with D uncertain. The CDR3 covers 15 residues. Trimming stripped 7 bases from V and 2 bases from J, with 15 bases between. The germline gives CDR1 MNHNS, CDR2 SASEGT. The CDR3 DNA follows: TGTGCCAGCAAATCTGAGCCGGGTGCTGGAAACACCATATATTTT. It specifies CASKSEPGAGNTIYF.

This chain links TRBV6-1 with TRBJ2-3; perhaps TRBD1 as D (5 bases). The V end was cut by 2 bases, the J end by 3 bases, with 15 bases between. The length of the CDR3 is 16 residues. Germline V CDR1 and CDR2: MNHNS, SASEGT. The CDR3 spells CASSEMINRQTDTQYF. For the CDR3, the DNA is TGTGCCAGCAGTGAAATGATCAACAGACAGACAGATACGCAGTATTTT.

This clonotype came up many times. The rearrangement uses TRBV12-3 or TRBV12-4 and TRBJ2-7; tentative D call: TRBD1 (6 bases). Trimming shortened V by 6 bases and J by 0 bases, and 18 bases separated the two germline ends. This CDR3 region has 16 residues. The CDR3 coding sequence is TGTGCCAGCAGCCGAGGGGGACCGACGAGCTCCTACGAGCAGTACTTC. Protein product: CASSRGGPTSSYEQYF.

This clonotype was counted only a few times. This chain's CDR3 is CASSRDTPYEQYF. The CDR3 DNA follows: TGCGCCAGCAGCCGGGACACCCCTTACGAGCAGTACTTC. J is TRBJ2-7 and V is TRBV4-1; the D gene is possibly TRBD1 (6 bases). CDR3 size: 13 residues. Trimming removed 4 bases from V and 4 bases from J, with 11 bases in between. Germline V gene data show CDR1 as MGHRA and CDR2 as YSYEKL.

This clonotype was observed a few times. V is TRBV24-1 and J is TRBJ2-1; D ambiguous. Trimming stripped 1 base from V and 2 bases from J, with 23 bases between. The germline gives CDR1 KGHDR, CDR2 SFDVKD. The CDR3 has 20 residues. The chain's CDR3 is CATSDFNGLVRDQTYNEQFF. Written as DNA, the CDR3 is TGTGCCACCAGTGATTTCAATGGGTTGGTTAGGGATCAAACCTACAATGAGCAGTTCTTC.

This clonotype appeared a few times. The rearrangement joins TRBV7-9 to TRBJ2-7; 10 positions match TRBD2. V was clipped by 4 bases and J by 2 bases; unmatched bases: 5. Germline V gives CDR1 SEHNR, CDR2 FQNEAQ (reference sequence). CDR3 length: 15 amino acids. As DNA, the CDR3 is TGTGCCAGCAGCTCCTTAGCGGGAGGACCCTACGAGCAGTACTTC. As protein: CASSSLAGGPYEQYF.

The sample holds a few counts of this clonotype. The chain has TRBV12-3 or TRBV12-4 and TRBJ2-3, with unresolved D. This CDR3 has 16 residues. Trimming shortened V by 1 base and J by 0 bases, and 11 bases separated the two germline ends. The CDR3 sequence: CASSLELSASTDTQYF. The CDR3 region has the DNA TGTGCCAGCAGTTTAGAGCTATCTGCTAGCACAGATACGCAGTATTTT.

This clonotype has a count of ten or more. In DNA form, the CDR3 reads TGTGCCAGCAGCTCGAGCGGGGGTACCACAGATACGCAGTATTTT. Encoded protein: CASSSSGGTTDTQYF. The rearrangement uses TRBV11-2 and TRBJ2-3; 8 bases fit TRBD2. The germline V gene has CDR1 SGHAT and CDR2 FQNNGV. The junction had 5 bases not matched to a gene; V was cut back by 4 bases and J by 2 bases. This CDR3 contains 15 residues.

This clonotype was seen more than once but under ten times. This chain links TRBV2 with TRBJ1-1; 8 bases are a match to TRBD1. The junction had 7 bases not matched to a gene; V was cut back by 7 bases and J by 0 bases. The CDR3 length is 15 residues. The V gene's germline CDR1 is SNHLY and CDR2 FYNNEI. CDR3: CASNRQGAMNTEAFF. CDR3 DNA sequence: TGTGCCAGCAATCGGCAGGGGGCTATGAACACTGAAGCTTTCTTT. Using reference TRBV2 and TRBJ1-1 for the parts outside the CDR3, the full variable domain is EPEVTQTPSHQVTQMGQEVILRCVPISNHLYFYWYRQILGQKVEFLVSFYNNEISEKSEIFDDQFSVERPDGSNFTLKIRSTKLEDSAMYFCASNRQGAMNTEAFFGQGTRLTVV.

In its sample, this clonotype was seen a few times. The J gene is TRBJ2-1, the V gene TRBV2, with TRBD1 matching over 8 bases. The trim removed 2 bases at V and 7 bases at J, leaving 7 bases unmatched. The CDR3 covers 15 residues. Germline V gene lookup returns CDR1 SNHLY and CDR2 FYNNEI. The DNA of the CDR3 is TGTGCCAGCAGTGAAACAGGGGGACGGATTAATGAGCAGTTCTTC. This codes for CASSETGGRINEQFF.

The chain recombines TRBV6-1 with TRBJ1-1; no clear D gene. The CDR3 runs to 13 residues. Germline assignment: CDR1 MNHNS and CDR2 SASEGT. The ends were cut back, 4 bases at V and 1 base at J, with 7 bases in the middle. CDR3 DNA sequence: TGTGCCAGCAGTGCCGGTACGAACACTGAAGCTTTCTTT. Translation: CASSAGTNTEAFF.

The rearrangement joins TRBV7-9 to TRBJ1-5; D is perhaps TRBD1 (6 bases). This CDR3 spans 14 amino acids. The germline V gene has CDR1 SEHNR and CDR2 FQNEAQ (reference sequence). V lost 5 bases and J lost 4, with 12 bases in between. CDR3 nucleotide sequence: TGTGCCAGCAGCGCCCGGGACACTAATCAGCCCCAGCATTTT. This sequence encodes CASSARDTNQPQHF.

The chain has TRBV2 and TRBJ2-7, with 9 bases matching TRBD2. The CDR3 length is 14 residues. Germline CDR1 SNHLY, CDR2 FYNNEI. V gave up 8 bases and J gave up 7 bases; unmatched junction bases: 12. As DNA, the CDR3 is TGTGCCAGCTTCAGGGGGACTAGCAGTCCAGAGCAGTACTTC. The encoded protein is CASFRGTSSPEQYF.

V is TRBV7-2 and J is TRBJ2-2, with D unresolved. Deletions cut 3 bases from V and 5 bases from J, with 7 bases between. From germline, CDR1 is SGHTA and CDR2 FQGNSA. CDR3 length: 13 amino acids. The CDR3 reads CASSFSRTGELFF. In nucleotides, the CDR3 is TGTGCCAGCAGCTTCTCTAGGACCGGGGAGCTGTTTTTT. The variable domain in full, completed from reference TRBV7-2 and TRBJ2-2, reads GAGVSQSPSNKVTEKGKDVELRCDPISGHTALYWYRQSLGQGLEFLIYFQGNSAPDKSGLPSDRFSAERTGGSVSTLTIQRTQQEDSAVYLCASSFSRTGELFFGEGSRLTVL.

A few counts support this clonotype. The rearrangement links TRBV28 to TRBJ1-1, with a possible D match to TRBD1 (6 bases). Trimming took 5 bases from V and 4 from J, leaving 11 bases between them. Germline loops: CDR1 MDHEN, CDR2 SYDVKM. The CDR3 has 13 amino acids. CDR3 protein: CASSLGQPTEAFF. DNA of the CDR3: TGTGCCAGCAGTCTTGGACAGCCCACTGAAGCTTTCTTT.

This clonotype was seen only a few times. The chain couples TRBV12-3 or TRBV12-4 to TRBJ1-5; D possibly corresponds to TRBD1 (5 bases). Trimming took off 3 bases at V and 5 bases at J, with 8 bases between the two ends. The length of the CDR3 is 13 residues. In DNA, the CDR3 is TGTGCCAGCAGTTTCGGGACTTATCAGCCCCAGCATTTT. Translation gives CASSFGTYQPQHF.